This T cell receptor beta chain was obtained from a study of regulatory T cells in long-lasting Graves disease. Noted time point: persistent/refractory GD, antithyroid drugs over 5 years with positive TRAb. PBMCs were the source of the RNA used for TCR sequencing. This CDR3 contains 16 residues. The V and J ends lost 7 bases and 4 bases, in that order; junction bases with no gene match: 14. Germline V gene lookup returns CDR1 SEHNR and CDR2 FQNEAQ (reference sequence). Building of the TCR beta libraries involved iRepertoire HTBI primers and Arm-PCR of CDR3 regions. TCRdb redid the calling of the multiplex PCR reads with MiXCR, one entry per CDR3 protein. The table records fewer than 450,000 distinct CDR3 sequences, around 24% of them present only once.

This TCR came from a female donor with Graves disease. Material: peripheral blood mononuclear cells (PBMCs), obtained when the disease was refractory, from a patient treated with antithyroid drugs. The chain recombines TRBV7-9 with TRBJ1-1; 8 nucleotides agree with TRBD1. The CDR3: CASNSPGTGLSTEAFF. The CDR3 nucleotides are TGTGCCAGCAACAGTCCCGGGACAGGTTTGAGCACTGAAGCTTTCTTT.